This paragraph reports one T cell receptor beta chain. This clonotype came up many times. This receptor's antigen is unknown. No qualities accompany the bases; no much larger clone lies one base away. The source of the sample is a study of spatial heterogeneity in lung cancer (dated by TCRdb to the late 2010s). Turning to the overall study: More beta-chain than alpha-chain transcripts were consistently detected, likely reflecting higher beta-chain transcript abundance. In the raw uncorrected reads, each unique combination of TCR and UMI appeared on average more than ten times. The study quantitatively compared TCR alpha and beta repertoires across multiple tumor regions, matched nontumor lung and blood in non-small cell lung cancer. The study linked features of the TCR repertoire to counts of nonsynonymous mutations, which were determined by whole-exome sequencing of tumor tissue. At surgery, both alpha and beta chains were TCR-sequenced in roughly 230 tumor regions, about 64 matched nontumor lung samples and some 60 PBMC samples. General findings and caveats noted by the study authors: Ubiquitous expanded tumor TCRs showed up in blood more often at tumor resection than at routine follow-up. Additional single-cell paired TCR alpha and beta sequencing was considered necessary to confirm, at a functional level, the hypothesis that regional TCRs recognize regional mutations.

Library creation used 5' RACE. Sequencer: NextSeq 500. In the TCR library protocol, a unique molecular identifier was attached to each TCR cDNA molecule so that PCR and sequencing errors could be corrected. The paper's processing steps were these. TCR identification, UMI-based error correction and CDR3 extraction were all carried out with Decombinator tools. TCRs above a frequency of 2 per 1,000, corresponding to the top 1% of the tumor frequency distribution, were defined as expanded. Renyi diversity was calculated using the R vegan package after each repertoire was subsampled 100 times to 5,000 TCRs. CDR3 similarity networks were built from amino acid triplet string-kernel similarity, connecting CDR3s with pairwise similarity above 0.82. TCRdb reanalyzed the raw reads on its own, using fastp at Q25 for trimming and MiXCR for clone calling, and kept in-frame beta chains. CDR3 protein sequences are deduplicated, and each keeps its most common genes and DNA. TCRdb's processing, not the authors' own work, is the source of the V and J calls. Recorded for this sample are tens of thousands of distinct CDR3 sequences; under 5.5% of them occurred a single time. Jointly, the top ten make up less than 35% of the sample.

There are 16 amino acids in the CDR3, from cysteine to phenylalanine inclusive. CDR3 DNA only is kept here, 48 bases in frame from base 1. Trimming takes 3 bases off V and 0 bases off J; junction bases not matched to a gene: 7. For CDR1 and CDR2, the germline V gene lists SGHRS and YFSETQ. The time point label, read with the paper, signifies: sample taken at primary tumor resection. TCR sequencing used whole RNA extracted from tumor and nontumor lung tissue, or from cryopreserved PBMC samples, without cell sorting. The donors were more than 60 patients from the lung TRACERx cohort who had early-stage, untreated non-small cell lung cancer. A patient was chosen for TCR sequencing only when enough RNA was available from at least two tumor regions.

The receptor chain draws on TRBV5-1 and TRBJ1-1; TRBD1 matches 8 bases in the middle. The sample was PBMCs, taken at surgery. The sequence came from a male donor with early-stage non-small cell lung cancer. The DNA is TGCGCCAGCAGCTCGCGGACAGGGCGTATGAACACTGAAGCTTTCTTT. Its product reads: CASSSRTGRMNTEAFF.